Listed below are T cell receptor beta chains from one sample, sequenced in a study of OX40 agonist ivuxolimab in advanced cancers. Only in-frame clones appear in the TCRdb table, and some are missing; sequencing was by immunoSEQ multiplex PCR. The sample gives over 80,000 clones, 75% to 95% of which show up once; approximately 0.43% is in the top ten. This sample comprised CD4+ or CD8+ T cells sorted from blood, obtained in a trial of the OX40 agonist ivuxolimab. The receptors come from an adult with an advanced solid tumor such as melanoma, head and neck, liver or kidney cancer. The conserved cysteine and the conserved F or W are not part of the CDR3 here. The order of the fields is V gene, J gene, CDR3 protein.

TRBV6-1	TRBJ2-1	ASKYFNNEQF
TRBV5-4	TRBJ1-1	ASSPNGGRGGDTEAF
TRBV5-4	TRBJ2-1	ASSLVAGGHNEQF
TRBV11-2	TRBJ2-1	ASSPGLADHNEQF
TRBV7-2	TRBJ2-1	ASSSQKWTLQF
TRBV2	TRBJ1-3	ASSVDAGNTIY
TRBV28	TRBJ2-7	ASSFGSEQY
TRBV6-5	TRBJ2-7	ASSYSGQDSYEQY
TRBV28	TRBJ1-5	ASRSKPIGQGSQPQH
TRBV19	TRBJ1-5	ASSLRDLRRPQH
TRBV18	TRBJ2-7	ASSPRGREGTYEQY
TRBV6-1	TRBJ1-4	ASHARQVLNEKLF
TRBV28	TRBJ1-1	ASSLVRAVKGAF
TRBV28	TRBJ1-2	ASSTRTGTAVGGYT
TRBV28	TRBJ2-7	ASSLIRGEQY
TRBV5-1	TRBJ2-5	ASSLGLGRTETQY
TRBV28	TRBJ2-7	ASSLLAGRYEQY
TRBV7-9	TRBJ1-1	ASSLETMNTEAF
TRBV20-1	TRBJ1-2	SASSHT
TRBV11-1	TRBJ2-7	ASSSQYEQY
TRBV5-6	TRBJ1-4	ASSRDGINEKLF
TRBV7-8	TRBJ2-3	ASSLVLADTQY
TRBV7-2	TRBJ2-1	ASSLGGGRGSNEQF
TRBV2	TRBJ2-5	ASSDRGGQETQY
TRBV4-1	TRBJ2-3	ASSLRLAGALSTDTQY
TRBV7-2	TRBJ2-7	ASSSTSGSSYEQY
TRBV18	TRBJ2-5	ASSLSPQLRGLETQY
TRBV5-5	TRBJ1-3	ASSLTTAIGNTIY
TRBV10-1	TRBJ2-4	ASSESGRAKNIQY
TRBV18	TRBJ2-2	ASSPQRVRNTGELF
TRBV7-2	TRBJ2-7	ASSHQGGGYEQY
TRBV10-2	TRBJ2-7	ASLTSGLFEQY
TRBV9	TRBJ2-3	ASSRDTRTDTQY
TRBV7-8	TRBJ2-7	ASSFNIVAYEQY
TRBV28	TRBJ2-1	ASSFQRGYNEQF
TRBV7-9	TRBJ2-4	ASSFAGTGSPRAKNIQY
TRBV7-2	TRBJ1-1	ASILWQGGTEAF
TRBV18	TRBJ2-2	ASSPSPDANTGELF
TRBV27	TRBJ2-2	ASTRRAGELF
TRBV7-2	TRBJ2-2	ASSLDRPSGASGELF
TRBV18	TRBJ2-7	ASSPLSGGAAHEQY
TRBV6-1	TRBJ2-2	ASRGIPGGELF
TRBV7-8	TRBJ1-2	ASSLGAGRDYGYT
TRBV5-1	TRBJ2-1	ASSSHLAPIYNEQF
TRBV27	TRBJ2-7	ASSFRRGNKYEQY
TRBV21-1	TRBJ1-3	ASSKYEQAVLSGNTIY
TRBV15	TRBJ2-1	ATSPRAGGVYNEQF
TRBV6-1	TRBJ1-2	ASSERGRITGGYT
TRBV4-1	TRBJ1-2	ASSQGPLRDFYGYT
TRBV30	TRBJ1-1	AWRVAANTEAF
TRBV7-9	TRBJ2-3	ASSPGTSGDTQY
TRBV4-2	TRBJ2-1	ASSHPPPAGGQF
TRBV4-1	TRBJ2-7	ASSQGRGALADEQY
TRBV6-1	TRBJ2-3	ASSEDHSNTDTQY
TRBV15	TRBJ2-1	ATEAGGVYNEQF
TRBV18	TRBJ2-3	ASSPGWRDTQY
TRBV10-3	TRBJ2-5	AIGEAGSQETQY